This is a list of T cell receptor beta chains from one sample in a study of T cell responses to AZD1222 COVID-19 vaccine. Profiling relied on immunoSEQ multiplex PCR, and the TCRdb table lists in-frame clones only, not all of them. Here the sample spans 120,000 or so clones, over 75% being singletons. The sample was peripheral blood, taken on day 0 of AZD1222 vaccination. These receptor sequences come from an adult in good health. The CDR3 runs from the conserved cysteine through the conserved F or W. A D gene is named only where the DNA matches it firmly. Not every row has a clone size; where given, it reads once, few, many or a size class.

size: -
V: TRBV5-1
J: TRBJ2-7
D: -
DNA: TGCGCCAGCAGCTTGGGGGCAGGGAGCCCCTACGAGCAGTACTTC
CDR3: CASSLGAGSPYEQYF

size: -
V: TRBV29-1
J: TRBJ2-1
D: TRBD2
DNA: TGCAGCGTTGAAGTTAGCGGGGGGTTGGGCAATGAGCAGTTCTTC
CDR3: CSVEVSGGLGNEQFF

size: -
V: TRBV4-1
J: TRBJ2-3
D: -
DNA: TGCGCCAGCAGCCAAGAAGTGCACACAGATACGCAGTATTTT
CDR3: CASSQEVHTDTQYF

size: few
V: TRBV13
J: TRBJ2-1
D: TRBD2
DNA: TGTGCCAGCAGCTTAGTGGCTAGCGGGGGACACAATGAGCAGTTCTTC
CDR3: CASSLVASGGHNEQFF

size: -
V: TRBV7-9
J: TRBJ1-6
D: -
DNA: TGTGCCAGCAGCCCCGGGACAACCTATAATTCACCCCTCCACTTT
CDR3: CASSPGTTYNSPLHF

size: -
V: TRBV5-8
J: TRBJ2-7
D: -
DNA: TGTGCCAGCAGTCCATTGCCCCAAGCCTACGAGCAGTACTTC
CDR3: CASSPLPQAYEQYF

size: -
V: TRBV19
J: TRBJ1-5
D: -
DNA: TGTGCCAGTAGTAGGATGGCTTGGGCTCAGCCCCAGCATTTT
CDR3: CASSRMAWAQPQHF

size: -
V: TRBV18
J: TRBJ1-5
D: TRBD1
DNA: TGTGCCAGCTCACCACTCGGGACAGCAGGTCGTCAGCCCCAGCATTTT
CDR3: CASSPLGTAGRQPQHF

size: -
V: TRBV27
J: TRBJ2-7
D: -
DNA: TGTGCCAGCACCCTAGTGGGCGCAACCGCCTACGAGCAGTACTTC
CDR3: CASTLVGATAYEQYF

size: -
V: TRBV27
J: TRBJ1-1
D: TRBD1
DNA: TGTGCCAGCAGTGCACGGACAGGGGAGGGTGAAGCTTTCTTT
CDR3: CASSARTGEGEAFF

size: -
V: TRBV11-2
J: TRBJ2-2
D: -
DNA: TGTGCCAGCAGCCTAGTTTCTTCCTGGTTAAGGTCCACCGGGGAGCTGTTTTTT
CDR3: CASSLVSSWLRSTGELFF

size: -
V: TRBV5-6
J: TRBJ1-5
D: TRBD1
DNA: TGTGCCAGCAGTCCCGGGGGACAGAATCAGCCCCAGCATTTT
CDR3: CASSPGGQNQPQHF

size: -
V: TRBV5-8
J: TRBJ1-5
D: -
DNA: TGTGCCAGCATCGACGGGATCCATAGCAATCAGCCCCAGCATTTT
CDR3: CASIDGIHSNQPQHF

size: -
V: TRBV2
J: TRBJ1-4
D: TRBD1
DNA: TGTGCCAGCAGTGAAGAGAGACAGGGTAATGAAAAACTGTTTTTT
CDR3: CASSEERQGNEKLFF

size: -
V: TRBV7-8
J: TRBJ1-4
D: -
DNA: TGTGCCAGCAGCCCAGAGACAGCATATAATGAAAAACTGTTTTTT
CDR3: CASSPETAYNEKLFF

size: -
V: TRBV5-6
J: TRBJ1-2
D: TRBD1
DNA: TGTGCCAGCAGCTCGACAGGGGTTGTTTATGGCTACACCTTC
CDR3: CASSSTGVVYGYTF

size: -
V: TRBV27
J: TRBJ2-7
D: -
DNA: TGTGCCAGCAGTTTAGGTCAGGGGCGGACCTACGAGCAGTACTTC
CDR3: CASSLGQGRTYEQYF

size: few
V: TRBV28
J: TRBJ1-6
D: -
DNA: TGTGCCAGCAGTTTATCCAAGGTTAATTCACCCCTCCACTTT
CDR3: CASSLSKVNSPLHF

size: -
V: TRBV12-3/TRBV12-4
J: TRBJ1-1
D: -
DNA: TGTGCCAGCATCCTTAAAGGGGGGACTGAAGCTTTCTTT
CDR3: CASILKGGTEAFF

size: few
V: TRBV10-3
J: TRBJ2-7
D: -
DNA: TGTGCCATCAGTGAGTCTGAGGGTTACGAGCAGTACTTC
CDR3: CAISESEGYEQYF

size: -
V: TRBV5-1
J: TRBJ1-5
D: TRBD1
DNA: TGCGCCAGCAGCTGGACAGGGGACCAGCCCCAGCATTTT
CDR3: CASSWTGDQPQHF

size: -
V: TRBV9
J: TRBJ2-3
D: TRBD2
DNA: TGTGCCAGCAGCTCAGACAGCGGGGGTGAGCAGTATTTT
CDR3: CASSSDSGGEQYF

size: once
V: TRBV21-1
J: TRBJ2-3
D: -
DNA: TGTGCCAGCAGCAAAAGCCGGTTTCTCACAGACCCCACAGATACGCAGTATTTT
CDR3: CASSKSRFLTDPTDTQYF

size: -
V: TRBV15
J: TRBJ1-2
D: TRBD1
DNA: TGTGCCACCAGCAGAGGTGACAGGGGTTCTGGCTACACCTTC
CDR3: CATSRGDRGSGYTF

size: -
V: TRBV12-3/TRBV12-4
J: TRBJ2-1
D: -
DNA: TGTGCCAGCTATCAAAGGGGTAATGAGCAGTTCTTC
CDR3: CASYQRGNEQFF

size: -
V: TRBV5-1
J: TRBJ1-2
D: -
DNA: TGCGCCAGCAGCTTGGTTCAGGGCGATAACTATGGCTACACCTTC
CDR3: CASSLVQGDNYGYTF

size: once
V: TRBV28
J: TRBJ1-1
D: -
DNA: TGTGCCAGCAGTTTATACGCAAACATGAACACTGAAGCTTTCTTT
CDR3: CASSLYANMNTEAFF

size: -
V: TRBV24-1
J: TRBJ2-1
D: TRBD1
DNA: TGTGCCACCAGAGGGACAGGGGATGATGAGCAGTTCTTC
CDR3: CATRGTGDDEQFF

size: -
V: TRBV29-1
J: TRBJ2-3
D: -
DNA: TGCAGCCCCAGGGAGCTACTTTCCGCAGATACGCAGTATTTT
CDR3: CSPRELLSADTQYF

size: -
V: TRBV5-1
J: TRBJ2-7
D: -
DNA: TGCGCCAGCAGCTTACCAGGGGACTACGAGCAGTACTTC
CDR3: CASSLPGDYEQYF

size: -
V: TRBV5-5
J: TRBJ1-2
D: TRBD1
DNA: TGTGCCAGCAGCTTACGGACAGGGGTTGGCTATGGCTACACCTTC
CDR3: CASSLRTGVGYGYTF

size: -
V: TRBV7-2
J: TRBJ2-7
D: -
DNA: TGTGCCAGCAGTAAGAGGGGGGGGCGAAACGAGCAGTACTTC
CDR3: CASSKRGGRNEQYF

size: -
V: TRBV6-6
J: TRBJ2-7
D: -
DNA: TGTGCCAGCAGCTCCTTCGGGGGCTACGAGCAGTACTTC
CDR3: CASSSFGGYEQYF

size: -
V: TRBV2
J: TRBJ1-4
D: -
DNA: TGTGCCAGCACCTATACCCGGGGGAGGGATGAAAAACTGTTTTTT
CDR3: CASTYTRGRDEKLFF

size: few
V: TRBV28
J: TRBJ1-6
D: -
DNA: TGTGCCAGCAGTTTATCCGCCGGGAATACCCTTCTGGGCGATAATTCACCCCTCCACTTT
CDR3: CASSLSAGNTLLGDNSPLHF

size: -
V: TRBV10-3
J: TRBJ2-3
D: -
DNA: TGTGCCATCAGTGAGACGGCGCTTTCTCTGGGCACAGATACGCAGTATTTT
CDR3: CAISETALSLGTDTQYF

size: -
V: TRBV4-1
J: TRBJ1-5
D: -
DNA: TGCGCCAGCAGCCAATCGGGTAGCAATCAGCCCCAGCATTTT
CDR3: CASSQSGSNQPQHF

size: -
V: TRBV28
J: TRBJ1-2
D: -
DNA: TGTGCCAGCAGTTCCCCCCCGAGTCTATACAACTATGGCTACACCTTC
CDR3: CASSSPPSLYNYGYTF

size: once
V: TRBV5-4
J: TRBJ1-3
D: TRBD1
DNA: TGTGCCAGCAGCTTGGGTCAGGGGGTGTCTGGAAACACCATATATTTT
CDR3: CASSLGQGVSGNTIYF

size: -
V: TRBV5-1
J: TRBJ1-2
D: TRBD1
DNA: TGCGCCAGCAGCCTGACAGGGGGTAACTATGGCTACACCTTC
CDR3: CASSLTGGNYGYTF

size: -
V: TRBV21-1
J: TRBJ1-1
D: -
DNA: TGTGCCAGCAGCAAAGGCCCCTTGGACAGTTCAGACACTGAAGCTTTCTTT
CDR3: CASSKGPLDSSDTEAFF

size: -
V: TRBV5-4
J: TRBJ2-2
D: TRBD2
DNA: TGTGCCAGCAGCATACTAGCGGGTATCGTGAACACCGGGGAGCTGTTTTTT
CDR3: CASSILAGIVNTGELFF

size: -
V: TRBV3-1/TRBV3-2
J: TRBJ2-7
D: -
DNA: TGTGCCAGCAGCCCACACTACGAGCAGTACTTC
CDR3: CASSPHYEQYF

size: -
V: TRBV19
J: TRBJ1-1
D: -
DNA: TGTGCCAGTAGTATAGTAGGCGGGGGGACTGAAGCTTTCTTT
CDR3: CASSIVGGGTEAFF